This T cell receptor beta chain comes out of a study of blood T cell repertoires in COVID-19. Study at large: Samples came from the United States, Italy and Spain, spanning acute and convalescent COVID-19.

As processed by the authors: Amplification of reference gene primers was used by the study to estimate nucleated cell counts. The protocol was immunoSEQ multiplex PCR, while the TCRdb copy is restricted to in-frame clones and leaves out a portion. Clone size and the V and J calls come from that table; the DNA yielded D and trimming. Of approximately 170,000 clones in the sample, about nine tenths are singletons; the top ten hold approximately 4%. Germline V CDR1 and CDR2: SGHTA, FQGTGA. The CDR3 consists of 13 residues. V shed 5 bases and J shed 13 bases, with 19 bases lying between them. The chain links TRBV7-3 to TRBJ2-3, with D tentatively TRBD1 (5 bases). The TCR was taken from a woman in her seventies with acute or convalescent COVID-19. The sample consisted of peripheral blood. The CDR3 DNA reads TGTGCCAGCAGCCCCATGATAAGGGGTTTGAAGTATTTT. Encoded protein: CASSPMIRGLKYF. The whole variable domain, filled in from reference TRBV7-3 and TRBJ2-3, reads GAGVSQTPSNKVTEKGKYVELRCDPISGHTALYWYRQSLGQGPEFLIYFQGTGAADDSGLPNDRFFAVRPEGSVSTLKIQRTERGDSAVYLCASSPMIRGLKYFGPGTRLTVL.